These T cell receptor beta chains were read from a single sample in a study of cytomegalovirus exposure and HLA in healthy donors. Produced via immunoSEQ multiplex PCR; TCRdb's table is partial and in-frame only. The profile shows about 160,000 clones, about three quarters of them singletons. Sequencing used PBMCs. These receptors were obtained from a woman between 25 and 40 years old in good health and CMV-seronegative. Each CDR3 is given with its conserved first and last residue. D genes are given only for firm matches. A row's size may be missing; if present it is once, few, many or a size class.

clone_size,j_call,v_call,d_call,cdr3_aa,cdr3_nt
few,TRBJ1-2,TRBV5-6,TRBD1,CASSWWTGWDGYTF,TGTGCCAGCAGCTGGTGGACAGGGTGGGATGGCTACACCTTC
NA,TRBJ2-1,TRBV5-1,TRBD2,CASSFERGDLNEQFF,TGCGCCAGCAGCTTCGAGCGGGGGGACCTCAATGAGCAGTTCTTC
NA,TRBJ2-7,TRBV30,NA,CAWSGVGGAIAQFTYEQYF,TGTGCCTGGAGCGGCGTGGGAGGTGCGATAGCGCAGTTCACCTACGAGCAGTACTTC
NA,TRBJ2-7,TRBV5-5,NA,CASRPQGLGEQYF,TGTGCCAGCAGACCCCAGGGGCTAGGGGAGCAGTACTTC
NA,TRBJ1-2,TRBV30,NA,CAWRGARRLSYTF,TGTGCCTGGAGGGGCGCAAGGAGGTTAAGCTACACCTTC
NA,TRBJ2-3,TRBV30,NA,CAWSGDFTDTQYF,TGTGCCTGGAGCGGGGACTTCACAGATACGCAGTATTTT
NA,TRBJ2-5,TRBV7-9,TRBD1,CASSSGQGYQETQYF,TGTGCCAGCAGCTCTGGACAGGGCTACCAAGAGACCCAGTACTTC
NA,TRBJ2-6,TRBV10-2,TRBD2,CATLGTSGSKVLVSGANVLTF,TGCGCCACCCTAGGGACTAGCGGGAGTAAAGTCCTAGTATCTGGGGCCAACGTCCTGACTTTC
NA,TRBJ2-2,TRBV13,TRBD1,CASSSGQGALAGELFF,TGTGCCAGCAGCTCGGGACAGGGGGCGCTTGCCGGGGAGCTGTTTTTT
NA,TRBJ1-3,TRBV2,TRBD1,CASARGPGNTIYF,TGTGCCAGCGCAAGGGGGCCCGGAAACACCATATATTTT
NA,TRBJ2-1,TRBV10-3,TRBD1,CAIGQGEIGEQFF,TGTGCCATCGGACAGGGGGAAATAGGTGAGCAGTTCTTC
few,TRBJ1-2,TRBV6-4,TRBD1,CASSSGQNHGYTF,TGTGCCAGCAGCTCGGGACAGAACCATGGCTACACCTTC
NA,TRBJ2-1,TRBV11-2,NA,CASTSPGSYNEQFF,TGTGCCAGCACCTCGCCAGGGTCCTACAATGAGCAGTTCTTC
NA,TRBJ2-3,TRBV5-1,TRBD2,CASSPGLAGVQIAHTQYF,TGCGCCAGCAGCCCCGGACTAGCGGGGGTACAGATAGCCCATACGCAGTATTTT